The entry that follows covers one T cell receptor (beta chain) sequence. Its antigen remains unidentified. This entry comes from a study of beta chain features in type 1 diabetes. Study-wide points: Shorter templates might be favored by PCR, equally in patients and controls. Moderate yet significant TCRB CDR3 shortening was seen in Type 1 diabetes patients in all four CD4+ subsets.

One heparinised blood draw averaging roughly 100 mL was given by each donor. J gave up 6 bases and V 1 base, and 10 bases lay outside the gene matches. Germline CDR1 is GTSNPN and CDR2 is SVGIG (reference sequence). The CDR3 is 15 residues long. Every isolated RNA sample was fully reverse transcribed, so sequencing captured expressed TCRB transcripts. Libraries were prepared by immunoSEQ multiplex PCR; TCRdb keeps only in-frame clonotypes and omits some of them. Of around 250,000 clones listed, 14% are singletons. The genes are TRBV30 and TRBJ2-3, with 7 bases fitting TRBD2. What was sequenced was naive CD4+ T cells from blood. This receptor was identified in a man aged 30-40 years with type 1 diabetes. The chain's CDR3 is CAWSGGGTLPDTQYF. As DNA, the CDR3 is TGTGCCTGGAGTGGGGGGGGGACCCTCCCCGATACGCAGTATTTT.